The 3 T cell receptor beta chains below all came from one sample that was sequenced in a study of lymphopenia after photon versus proton radiotherapy. This table comes from immunoSEQ multiplex PCR, and its TCRdb copy is limited to in-frame clones, with some not included. This sample has about 3,300 clones, with 76% found just once. The input for sequencing was peripheral blood, taken from a patient treated with proton-based radiotherapy. Receptors were obtained from a man older than 75 with esophageal cancer.

The V gene is TRBV6-9, the J gene TRBJ2-7; 11 bases fit TRBD1. The CDR3 is 13 amino acids. Germline lookup yields CDR1 MNHGY and CDR2 SVAAGI. The V segment lost 8 bases and the J segment 3 bases; nucleotides outside the gene matches: 3. The CDR3 DNA is TGTGCCAGCCGGACAGGGGGCAACTACGAGCAGTACTTC. It encodes CASRTGGNYEQYF.

This chain connects TRBV6-5 to TRBJ1-1; 8 positions match TRBD1. Germline assignment: CDR1 MNHEY and CDR2 SVGAGI. Losses at the gene ends were 6 bases for V and 9 bases for J; bases not matched to a gene: 3. This CDR3 has 11 residues. Written as DNA, the CDR3 is TGTGCCAGCAGAGGACAGGGAAAAGCTTTCTTT. Translating it yields CASRGQGKAFF.

This clone has a handful of counts. One base separates it from a far larger clone, so it is likely a read error. J is TRBJ2-7 and V is TRBV9; 11 nucleotides align to TRBD2. Looked up from germline, CDR1 is SGDLS and CDR2 is YYNGEE. This CDR3 contains 14 residues. CDR3 bases: TGTGCCAGCAGGGTAGCGGGGGGGATATACGAGCAGTACTTC. The encoded protein is CASRVAGGIYEQYF.